This TCR beta chain was identified in a study of CD8+ T cells in alopecia areata. Across the whole study: Tofacitinib was taken orally by treated patients, and the dose was 5 to 10 mg twice daily. Points from the study as a whole: Scalp and blood samples kept many expanded lesional clones throughout tofacitinib. Among the 100 top clones, expanded CD8+ clones, like scalp clonality, were significantly decreased by tofacitinib.

This CDR3 is built from 20 residues. Per germline, CDR1 LGHNA and CDR2 YSLEER. The ends lost 1 base at V and 0 bases at J; junction bases unmatched: 13. A remark on this clone: Its antigen is not identified.

Extracted from the samples, RNA was reverse transcribed into cDNA to serve as the sequencing template. The repertoire was sequenced with immunoSEQ multiplex PCR; TCRdb's copy has only in-frame clones and lacks some. The table records 150,000 to 200,000 clones, roughly 60% of them present only once. Regarding treatment: oral pan-JAK inhibitor, 5-10 mg twice daily. The origin of this receptor is a human donor with alopecia areata. The source material was CD4+ T cells sorted from blood, sampled at week 24, from a patient treated with tofacitinib. V is TRBV4-3 and J is TRBJ2-3, with 10 bases aligning to TRBD2. CDR3 DNA: TGCGCCAGCAGCCAAGGGAAGGGGGGTTGGACTAGCGGAAGCACAGATACGCAGTATTTT. Translation: CASSQGKGGWTSGSTDTQYF.